Reported below is one T cell receptor beta chain. Trimming removed 3 bases at V and 1 base at J, with 10 bases between. This CDR3 has 15 residues. In germline, CDR1 is WSHSY, CDR2 SAAADI. The record originates from a study of blood T cell repertoires in COVID-19. Libraries were prepared by immunoSEQ multiplex PCR; TCRdb keeps only in-frame clonotypes and omits some of them. The table has fewer than 85,000 clones, about three quarters seen once; the top ten hold 35% to 40%. Sequences were obtained from peripheral blood. The V gene is TRBV10-2, the J gene TRBJ1-5, with D possibly matching TRBD1 (5 bases). This receptor was taken from a woman in her 70s with acute or convalescent COVID-19. CDR3 DNA: TGCGCCAGCAGTGAAGGCGGGGGAAGCAATCAGCCCCAGCATTTT. Protein product: CASSEGGGSNQPQHF.